One sample yielded the 2 T cell receptor beta chains listed below, sequenced in a study of Ad26.COV2.S vaccination and SARS-CoV-2 variants. Treatment of the sample: about 20 received Ad26.COV2.S at low or high dose, single or two shots; roughly five received placebo; per-sample allocation not given. Repertoires come from day 63 after the first vaccine or placebo injection. The table came from immunoSEQ multiplex PCR; TCRdb's copy has only in-frame clones and leaves some out. The sample has roughly 350,000 clones, approximately 90% seen once. The sample here was peripheral blood, taken in a trial of Ad26.COV2.S vaccine versus placebo. Receptors were obtained from a person between 18 and 65 years old who received the Ad26.COV2.S COVID-19 vaccine or a placebo.

This clone was observed a single time. V and J are TRBV6-6 and TRBJ1-1; D is possibly TRBD1 (6 bases). This CDR3 has 14 residues. V shed 11 bases and J shed 1 base, with 17 bases lying between them. CDR1 is MNHNY and CDR2 is SVGAGI in the germline V gene (reference sequence). The CDR3 DNA is TGTGCCGGAGCCCCGGGACATTCGAACACTGAAGCTTTCTTT. It translates to CAGAPGHSNTEAFF.

The chain uses TRBV6-6 and TRBJ1-1, with D unresolved. This CDR3 spans 13 amino acids. V shed 7 bases and J shed 5 bases, with 14 bases lying between them. CDR1 and CDR2 (germline): MNHNY, SVGAGI (reference sequence). CDR3 sequence: CASTVHAETEAFF. The DNA for the CDR3 is TGTGCCAGCACCGTTCATGCGGAGACTGAAGCTTTCTTT.